The 2 T cell receptor beta chains below come from one sample, sequenced in a study of response to subunit inactivated influenza vaccine. TCRdb reprocessed the RT-PCR reads with MiXCR, giving one entry per CDR3 protein. The sample shows over 150,000 distinct CDR3 sequences, about 10% of them seen only once. Sequenced material: CD8+ T cells sorted from PBMCs, taken roughly 24 months after vaccination. Receptors originate from a man between 50 and 69 years old who received an inactivated influenza vaccine.

Many counts were recorded for this clonotype. This chain joins TRBV15 and TRBJ2-1, with a tentative D call TRBD2 (6 bases). V was shortened by 0 bases and J by 3 bases, with 9 bases between the two germline ends. Germline V gene sequence: CDR1 LNHNV, CDR2 YYDKDF (reference sequence). The CDR3 loop spans 15 amino acids. This chain's CDR3 is CATSRETRSYNEQFF. The CDR3 DNA is TGTGCCACCAGCAGAGAGACTAGGAGCTACAATGAGCAGTTCTTC. Full variable domain (outside the CDR3, taken from reference TRBV15 and TRBJ2-1): DAMVIQNPRYQVTQFGKPVTLSCSQTLNHNVMYWYQQKSSQAPKLLFHYYDKDFNNEADTPDNFQSRRPNTSFCFLDIRSPGLGDTAMYLCATSRETRSYNEQFFGPGTRLTVL.

A few counts support this clonotype. This chain connects TRBV9 to TRBJ2-7; D remains unclear. Germline V CDR1 and CDR2: SGDLS, YYNGEE. V lost 0 bases and J 0 bases, leaving 7 bases between the germline ends. The CDR3 loop spans 14 amino acids. In DNA, the CDR3 is TGTGCCAGCAGCGTAGCAGATTACTCCTACGAGCAGTACTTC. It codes for CASSVADYSYEQYF.